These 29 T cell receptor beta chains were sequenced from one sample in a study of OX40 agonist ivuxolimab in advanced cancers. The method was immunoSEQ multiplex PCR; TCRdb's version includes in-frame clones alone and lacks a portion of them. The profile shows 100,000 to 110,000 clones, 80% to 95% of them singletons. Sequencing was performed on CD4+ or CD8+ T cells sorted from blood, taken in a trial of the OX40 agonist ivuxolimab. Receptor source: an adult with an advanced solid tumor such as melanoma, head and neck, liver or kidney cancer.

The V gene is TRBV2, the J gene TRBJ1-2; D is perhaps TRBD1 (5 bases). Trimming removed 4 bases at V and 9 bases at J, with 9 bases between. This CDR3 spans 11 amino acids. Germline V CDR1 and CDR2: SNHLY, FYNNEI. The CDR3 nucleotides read TGTGCCAGCAGTGGGGGGATTAGCTACACCTTC. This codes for CASSGGISYTF.

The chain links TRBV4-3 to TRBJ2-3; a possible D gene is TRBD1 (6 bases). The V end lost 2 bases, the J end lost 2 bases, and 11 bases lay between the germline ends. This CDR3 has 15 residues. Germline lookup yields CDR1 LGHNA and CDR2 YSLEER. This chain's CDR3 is CASSQSTGNTDTQYF. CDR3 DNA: TGCGCCAGCAGCCAAAGTACAGGGAACACAGATACGCAGTATTTT.

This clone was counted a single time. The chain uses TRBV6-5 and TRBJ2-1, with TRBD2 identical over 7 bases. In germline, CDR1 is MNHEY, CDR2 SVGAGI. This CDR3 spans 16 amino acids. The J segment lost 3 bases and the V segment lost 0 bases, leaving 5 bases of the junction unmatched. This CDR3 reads CASSYSKGGRYNEQFF. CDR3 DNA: TGTGCCAGCAGTTACTCGAAGGGAGGGCGCTACAATGAGCAGTTCTTC.

The CDR3 spells CASSVLQKRYF. CDR3 DNA: TGTGCCAGCAGCGTTTTACAGAAGCGGTACTTC. The chain joins TRBV2 to TRBJ2-7; D is undetermined. Germline V lookup: CDR1 SNHLY, CDR2 FYNNEI. The V gene lost 6 bases and the J gene lost 12 bases, with 15 bases spanning the gap. The CDR3 runs 11 residues.

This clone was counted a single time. The CDR3 reads CASSKRGRVAFF. In DNA, the CDR3 is TGTGCCAGCAGTAAGAGAGGAAGGGTTGCTTTCTTT. V usage is TRBV27 and J usage is TRBJ1-1; the D is unclear. The CDR3 sequence is 12 residues long. Per the germline V gene, CDR1 is MNHEY and CDR2 is SMNVEV (reference sequence). Trimming shortened V by 5 bases and J by 11 bases, and 15 bases separated the two germline ends.

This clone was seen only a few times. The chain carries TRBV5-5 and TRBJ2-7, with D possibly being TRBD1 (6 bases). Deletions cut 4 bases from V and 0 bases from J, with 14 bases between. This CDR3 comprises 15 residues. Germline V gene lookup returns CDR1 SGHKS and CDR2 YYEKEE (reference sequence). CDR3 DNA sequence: TGTGCCAGCAGCCCTGGGGGACACCGCTCCTACGAGCAGTACTTC. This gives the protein CASSPGGHRSYEQYF.

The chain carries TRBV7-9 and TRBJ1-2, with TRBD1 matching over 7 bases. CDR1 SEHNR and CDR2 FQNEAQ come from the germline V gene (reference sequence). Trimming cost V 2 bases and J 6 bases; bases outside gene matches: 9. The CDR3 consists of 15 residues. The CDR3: CASSLLGQDFDGYTF. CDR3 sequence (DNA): TGTGCCAGCAGCTTACTCGGACAGGACTTTGATGGCTACACCTTC.

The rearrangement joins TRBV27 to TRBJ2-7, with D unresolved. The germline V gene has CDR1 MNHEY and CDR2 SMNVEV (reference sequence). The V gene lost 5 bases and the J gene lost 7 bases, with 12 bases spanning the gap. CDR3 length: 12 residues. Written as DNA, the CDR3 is TGTGCCAGCAGTCCTCAGCTCGGAGAGCAGTACTTC. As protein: CASSPQLGEQYF.

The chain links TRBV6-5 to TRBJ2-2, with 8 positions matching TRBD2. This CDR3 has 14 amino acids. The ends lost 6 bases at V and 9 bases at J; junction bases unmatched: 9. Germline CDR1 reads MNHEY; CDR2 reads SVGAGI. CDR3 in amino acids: CASRPGGPPWELFF. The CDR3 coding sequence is TGTGCCAGCAGACCGGGAGGGCCTCCCTGGGAGCTGTTTTTT.

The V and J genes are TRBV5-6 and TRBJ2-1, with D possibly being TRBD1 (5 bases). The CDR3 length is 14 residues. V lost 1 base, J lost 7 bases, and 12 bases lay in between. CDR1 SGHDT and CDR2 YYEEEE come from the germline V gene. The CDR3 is CASSLWGPGNEQFF. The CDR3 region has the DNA TGTGCCAGCAGCTTGTGGGGCCCAGGGAATGAGCAGTTCTTC.

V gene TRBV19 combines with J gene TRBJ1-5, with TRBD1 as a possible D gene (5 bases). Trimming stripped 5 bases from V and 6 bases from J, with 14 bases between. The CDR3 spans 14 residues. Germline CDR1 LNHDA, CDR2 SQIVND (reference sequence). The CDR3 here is CASSGGIGFQPQHF. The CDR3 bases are TGTGCCAGTAGTGGGGGGATAGGATTTCAGCCCCAGCATTTT.

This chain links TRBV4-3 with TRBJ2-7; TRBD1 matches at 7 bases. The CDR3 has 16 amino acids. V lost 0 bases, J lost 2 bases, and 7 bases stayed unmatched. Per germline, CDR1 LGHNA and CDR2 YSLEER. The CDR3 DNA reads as TGCGCCAGCAGCCAAGACCCCAACAGGGGACCCTACGAGCAGTACTTC. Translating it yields CASSQDPNRGPYEQYF.

CDR3 sequence: CASSQSGGTAGELFF. The CDR3 DNA is TGTGCCAGCAGCCAGAGCGGGGGGACCGCCGGGGAGCTGTTTTTT. V is TRBV4-2 and J is TRBJ2-2; 9 nucleotides match TRBD2. Germline CDR1 is LGHNA and CDR2 is YNFKEQ. The CDR3 contains 15 residues. V shed 3 bases and J 6 bases; nucleotides not matched to a gene: 5.

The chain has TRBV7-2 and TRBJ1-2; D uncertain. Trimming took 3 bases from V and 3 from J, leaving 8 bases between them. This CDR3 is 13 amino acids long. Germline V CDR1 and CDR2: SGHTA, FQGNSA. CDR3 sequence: CASSFTVDYGYTF. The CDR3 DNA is TGTGCCAGCAGCTTCACGGTAGACTATGGCTACACCTTC. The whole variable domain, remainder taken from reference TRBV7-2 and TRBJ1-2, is GAGVSQSPSNKVTEKGKDVELRCDPISGHTALYWYRQSLGQGLEFLIYFQGNSAPDKSGLPSDRFSAERTGGSVSTLTIQRTQQEDSAVYLCASSFTVDYGYTFGSGTRLTVV.

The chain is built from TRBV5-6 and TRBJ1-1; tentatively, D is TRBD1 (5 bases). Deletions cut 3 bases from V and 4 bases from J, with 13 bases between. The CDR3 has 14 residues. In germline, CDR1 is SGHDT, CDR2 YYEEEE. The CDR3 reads CASSSPGRITEAFF. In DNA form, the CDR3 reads TGTGCCAGCAGCTCCCCGGGACGTATCACTGAAGCTTTCTTT.

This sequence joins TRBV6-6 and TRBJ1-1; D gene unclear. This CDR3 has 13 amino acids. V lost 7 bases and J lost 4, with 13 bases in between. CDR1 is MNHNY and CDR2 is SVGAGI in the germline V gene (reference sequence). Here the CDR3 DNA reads TGTGCCAGCACCTTCGGGAGGACCACTGAAGCTTTCTTT. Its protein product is CASTFGRTTEAFF.

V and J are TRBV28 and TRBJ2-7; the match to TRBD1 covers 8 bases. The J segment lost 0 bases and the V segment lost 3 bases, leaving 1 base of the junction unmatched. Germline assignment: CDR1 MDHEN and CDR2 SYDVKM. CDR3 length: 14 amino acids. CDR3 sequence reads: CASSLDRVSYEQYF. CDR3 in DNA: TGTGCCAGCAGTTTGGACAGGGTCTCCTACGAGCAGTACTTC.

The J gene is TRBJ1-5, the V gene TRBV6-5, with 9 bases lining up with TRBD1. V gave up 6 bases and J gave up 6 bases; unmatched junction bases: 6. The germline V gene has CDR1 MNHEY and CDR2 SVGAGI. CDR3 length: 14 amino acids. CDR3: CASSRRDRAQPQHF. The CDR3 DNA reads TGTGCCAGCAGCCGGCGGGACAGGGCTCAGCCCCAGCATTTT.

The CDR3 protein is CASSLGPGSYNEQFF. The DNA for the CDR3 is TGCGCCAGCAGCCTGGGGCCGGGCTCCTACAATGAGCAGTTCTTC. The chain uses TRBV5-1 and TRBJ2-1; D might be TRBD1 (5 bases). Between the trimmed V and J ends, which lost 4 bases and 0 bases, there was a span of 11 bases. CDR3 length: 15 residues. Germline V gives CDR1 SGHRS, CDR2 YFSETQ.

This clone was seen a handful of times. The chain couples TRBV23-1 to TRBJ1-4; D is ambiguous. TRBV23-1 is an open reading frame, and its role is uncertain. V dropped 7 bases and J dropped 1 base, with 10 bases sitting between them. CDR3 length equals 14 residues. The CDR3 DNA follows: TGCGCCAGCATGACGACATTAACTAATGAAAAACTGTTTTTT. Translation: CASMTTLTNEKLFF.

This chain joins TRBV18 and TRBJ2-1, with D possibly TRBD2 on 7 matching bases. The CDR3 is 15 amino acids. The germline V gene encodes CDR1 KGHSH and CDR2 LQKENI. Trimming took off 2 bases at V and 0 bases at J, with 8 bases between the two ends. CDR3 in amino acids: CASSPGGASYNEQFF. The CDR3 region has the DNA TGTGCCAGCTCACCAGGGGGGGCCTCCTACAATGAGCAGTTCTTC.

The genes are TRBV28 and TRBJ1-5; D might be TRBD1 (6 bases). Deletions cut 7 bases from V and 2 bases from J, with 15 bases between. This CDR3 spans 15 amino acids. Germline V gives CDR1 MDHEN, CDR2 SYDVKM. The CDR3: CASITGAHGNQPQHF. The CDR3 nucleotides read TGTGCCAGCATCACGGGGGCTCATGGCAATCAGCCCCAGCATTTT. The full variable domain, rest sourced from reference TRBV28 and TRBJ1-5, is DVKVTQSSRYLVKRTGEKVFLECVQDMDHENMFWYRQDPGLGLRLIYFSYDVKMKEKGDIPEGYSVSREKKERFSLILESASTNQTSMYLCASITGAHGNQPQHFGDGTRLSIL.

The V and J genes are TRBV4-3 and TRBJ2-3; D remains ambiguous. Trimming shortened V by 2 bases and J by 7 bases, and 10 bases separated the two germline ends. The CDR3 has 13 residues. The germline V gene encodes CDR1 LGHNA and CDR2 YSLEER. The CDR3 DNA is TGCGCCAGCAGCCAATTTCATTCAAATACGCAGTATTTT. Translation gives CASSQFHSNTQYF.

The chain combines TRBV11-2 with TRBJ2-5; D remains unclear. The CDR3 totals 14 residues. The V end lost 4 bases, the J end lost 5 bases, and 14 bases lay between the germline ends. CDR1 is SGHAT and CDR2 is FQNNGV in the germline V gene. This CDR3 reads CASSYGPLGETQYF. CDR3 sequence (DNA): TGTGCCAGCAGCTACGGGCCCCTTGGGGAGACCCAGTACTTC.

For the CDR3, the DNA is TGTGCCAGCAGCCCGAGACAGGGGGCGGGTGGCTACACCTTC. Amino acid sequence: CASSPRQGAGGYTF. The chain is built from TRBV9 and TRBJ1-2; TRBD1 matches 10 bases. Germline CDR1 and CDR2: SGDLS and YYNGEE. Trimming cost V 4 bases and J 7 bases; bases outside gene matches: 7. The CDR3 runs to 14 residues.

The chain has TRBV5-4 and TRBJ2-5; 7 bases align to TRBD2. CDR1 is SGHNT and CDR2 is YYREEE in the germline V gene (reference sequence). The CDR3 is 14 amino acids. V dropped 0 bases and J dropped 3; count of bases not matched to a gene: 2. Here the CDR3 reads CASSLAAGEETQYF. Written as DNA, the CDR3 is TGTGCCAGCAGCTTGGCGGCGGGAGAAGAGACCCAGTACTTC.

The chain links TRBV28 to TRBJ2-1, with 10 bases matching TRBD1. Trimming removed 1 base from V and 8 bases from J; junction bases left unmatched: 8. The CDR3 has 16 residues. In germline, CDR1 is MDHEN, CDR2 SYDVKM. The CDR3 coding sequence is TGTGCCAGCAGTTTATCGGGACAGGGGTTAGGCTATGAGCAGTTCTTC. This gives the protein CASSLSGQGLGYEQFF.

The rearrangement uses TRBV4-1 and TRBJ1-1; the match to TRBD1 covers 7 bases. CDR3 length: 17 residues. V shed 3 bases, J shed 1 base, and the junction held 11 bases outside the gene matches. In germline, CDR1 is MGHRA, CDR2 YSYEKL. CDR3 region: CASSQDDRVSRNTEAFF. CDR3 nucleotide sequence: TGCGCCAGCAGCCAGGATGACAGGGTATCAAGGAACACTGAAGCTTTCTTT.

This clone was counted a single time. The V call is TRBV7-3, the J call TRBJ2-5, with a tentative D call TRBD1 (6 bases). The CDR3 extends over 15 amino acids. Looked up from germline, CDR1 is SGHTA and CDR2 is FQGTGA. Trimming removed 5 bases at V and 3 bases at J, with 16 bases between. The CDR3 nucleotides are TGTGCCAGCAGCCCCACGGGGACAACCAAAGAGACCCAGTACTTC. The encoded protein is CASSPTGTTKETQYF.